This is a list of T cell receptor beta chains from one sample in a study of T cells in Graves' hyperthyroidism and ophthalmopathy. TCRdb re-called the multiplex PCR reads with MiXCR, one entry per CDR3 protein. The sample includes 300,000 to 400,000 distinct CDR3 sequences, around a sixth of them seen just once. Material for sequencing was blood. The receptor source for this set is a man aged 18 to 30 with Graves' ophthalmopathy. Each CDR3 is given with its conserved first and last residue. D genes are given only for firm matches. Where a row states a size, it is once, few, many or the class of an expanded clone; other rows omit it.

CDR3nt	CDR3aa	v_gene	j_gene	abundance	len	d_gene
TGTGCCAGCAGCCCTACCAGGCGGGCCTACAATGAGCAGTTCTTC	CASSPTRRAYNEQFF	TRBV6-1	TRBJ2-1	once	15	NA
TGTGCCAGCAGTTTCACCCCGGGGGAGCCCCAGCATTTT	CASSFTPGEPQHF	TRBV12-3/TRBV12-4	TRBJ1-5	many	13	NA
TGTGCCAGTAGAACCGGGACTGGGCCCTACGAGCAGTACTTC	CASRTGTGPYEQYF	TRBV7-8	TRBJ2-7	many	14	NA
TGTGCCAGCAGTTCGCCCGGGACAAACTACGAGCAGTACTTC	CASSSPGTNYEQYF	TRBV28	TRBJ2-7	many	14	NA
TGCGCCAGCAGCCCGGGGGACAGGGAAGAGACCCAGTACTTC	CASSPGDREETQYF	TRBV4-1	TRBJ2-5	NA	14	TRBD1
TGTGCCAGCAGCCCAGAGGGCTTAGACACTGAAGCTTTCTTT	CASSPEGLDTEAFF	TRBV28	TRBJ1-1	many	14	NA
TGTGCCAGCGGACGGGGAAATGAAAAACCGTTTTTT	CASGRGNEKPFF	TRBV28	TRBJ1-4	NA	12	NA
TGTGCCAGCACGGGGCGGGGGGGCCGGGAGACCCAGTACTTC	CASTGRGGRETQYF	TRBV11-2	TRBJ2-5	many	14	TRBD2
TGTGCCAGCACGACAGGGAATGGGGCCAATCAGCCCCAGCATTTT	CASTTGNGANQPQHF	TRBV9	TRBJ1-5	NA	15	TRBD1
TGTGCCAGCAGCTCGTTTAGCGGGGGGGCCGATGAGCAGTTCTTC	CASSSFSGGADEQFF	TRBV7-3	TRBJ2-1	NA	15	TRBD2
TGTGCCAGCAGTTACTGGACAGGGGTCTACAATGAGCAGTTCTTC	CASSYWTGVYNEQFF	TRBV6-6	TRBJ2-1	NA	15	TRBD1
TGTGCCAGCTCACCGGGACAGTCAGTCGAGCAGTACTTC	CASSPGQSVEQYF	TRBV18	TRBJ2-7	NA	13	TRBD1
TGTGCCAGCAGCAAAACTAGCGGGAGGGCCAACTACTACGAGCAGTACTTC	CASSKTSGRANYYEQYF	TRBV2	TRBJ2-7	NA	17	TRBD2
TGTGCCAGCAGTATCTGGGGATTCGAGCAGTACTTC	CASSIWGFEQYF	TRBV27	TRBJ2-7	few	12	NA
TGCGCCAGCAGCTTGGATGGCGTGAACACCGGGGAGCTGTTTTTT	CASSLDGVNTGELFF	TRBV5-1	TRBJ2-2	few	15	NA
TGTGCCAGCAGCCGCACCGGACTAGCGGGGGCCAACTACAATGAGCAGTTCTTC	CASSRTGLAGANYNEQFF	TRBV3-1	TRBJ2-1	NA	18	TRBD2
TGTGCCACCGGACAGGAGCTCAATCAGCCCCAGCATTTT	CATGQELNQPQHF	TRBV6-1	TRBJ1-5	many	13	TRBD1
TGCAGTGCTAGTCGGCAGGCAGATACGCAGTATTTT	CSASRQADTQYF	TRBV20-1	TRBJ2-3	many	12	NA
TGCAGTGCTAGAGATTTAGGACTAGCGGGGGTATCCGAGCAGTACTTC	CSARDLGLAGVSEQYF	TRBV20-1	TRBJ2-7	many	16	TRBD2
TGTGCCATCAGTTCCCTAATGGGAGGGAGCTCCTACAATGAGCAGTTCTTC	CAISSLMGGSSYNEQFF	TRBV10-3	TRBJ2-1	NA	17	TRBD2
TGTGCCAGCAGCTTACTGGGCCAAGATACGCAGTATTTT	CASSLLGQDTQYF	TRBV7-3	TRBJ2-3	NA	13	NA
TGTGCCAGCAGTCTCGGACAGGGGGCACGAACCGGGGAGCTGTTTTTT	CASSLGQGARTGELFF	TRBV27	TRBJ2-2	many	16	TRBD1
TGCGCCAGCAGCTTATCCAGGGGGGGAGAAAAACTGTTTTTT	CASSLSRGGEKLFF	TRBV5-1	TRBJ1-4	NA	14	TRBD1
TGTGCCAGCAGCTTCGACACCTCTGAAGCTTTCTTT	CASSFDTSEAFF	TRBV7-2	TRBJ1-1	few	12	NA
TGTGCCAGCACCCGAGGTGATTACGAGCAGTACTTC	CASTRGDYEQYF	TRBV7-9	TRBJ2-7	many	12	NA
TGTGCCAGCAGCTTGGACGCTGACTCACCCCTCCACTTT	CASSLDADSPLHF	TRBV5-6	TRBJ1-6	few	13	NA
TGTGCCAGTAGTTCACAGGGGTTTTATAGCAATCAGCCCCAGCATTTT	CASSSQGFYSNQPQHF	TRBV19	TRBJ1-5	NA	16	TRBD1
TGTGCCACCAGGGGACAGGGGGGCTACAATGAGCAGTTCTTC	CATRGQGGYNEQFF	TRBV24-1	TRBJ2-1	many	14	TRBD1
TGTGCCAGCAGTCGCCCCGGGACAGGGCGGGTGACTGAAGCTTTCTTT	CASSRPGTGRVTEAFF	TRBV28	TRBJ1-1	NA	16	TRBD1
TGTGCCAGCAGCGCACAGGGGGGAGTGGATACGCAGTATTTT	CASSAQGGVDTQYF	TRBV28	TRBJ2-3	NA	14	TRBD1
TGTGCCAGCGCCCGATGGGGGTGGAGTGAAAAACTGTTTTTT	CASARWGWSEKLFF	TRBV7-2	TRBJ1-4	NA	14	NA
TGTGCCAGCAGTGATTCCGGGCCCCAAGAGACCCAGTACTTC	CASSDSGPQETQYF	TRBV2	TRBJ2-5	NA	14	NA
TGCGCCAGCAGCCCCGACAGGCTTTCCTACGAGCAGTACTTC	CASSPDRLSYEQYF	TRBV5-1	TRBJ2-7	many	14	NA
TGCGCCAGCAGCTTGGACAGGGCGTCCTCCGGGGCCAACGTCCTGACTTTC	CASSLDRASSGANVLTF	TRBV5-1	TRBJ2-6	NA	17	NA
TGTGCCAGCAGCCTCCCACCGAACACTGAAGCTTTCTTT	CASSLPPNTEAFF	TRBV12-3/TRBV12-4	TRBJ1-1	many	13	NA
TGCAGTGTTACGGAGTCTGGGGACGGGGGCTACACCTTC	CSVTESGDGGYTF	TRBV20-1	TRBJ1-2	many	13	NA
TGTGCCAGCACTTCGTACCGGGACAGGGTCTACGAGCAGTACTTC	CASTSYRDRVYEQYF	TRBV27	TRBJ2-7	few	15	TRBD1
TGTGCCAGTAGTATTCTTGAGGCCAGTCAGCCCCAGCATTTT	CASSILEASQPQHF	TRBV19	TRBJ1-5	few	14	NA